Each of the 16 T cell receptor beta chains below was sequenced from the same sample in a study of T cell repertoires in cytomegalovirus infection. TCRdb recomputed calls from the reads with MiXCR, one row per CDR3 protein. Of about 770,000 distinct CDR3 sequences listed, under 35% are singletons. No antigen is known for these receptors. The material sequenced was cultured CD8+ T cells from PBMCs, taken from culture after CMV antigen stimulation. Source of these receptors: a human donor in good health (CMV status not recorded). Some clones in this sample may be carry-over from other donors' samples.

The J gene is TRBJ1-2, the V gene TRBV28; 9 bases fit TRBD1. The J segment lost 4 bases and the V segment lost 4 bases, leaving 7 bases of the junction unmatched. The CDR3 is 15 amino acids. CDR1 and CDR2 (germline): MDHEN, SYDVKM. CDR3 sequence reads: CASSWGQGLSYGYTF. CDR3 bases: TGTGCCAGCAGTTGGGGACAGGGACTCTCCTATGGCTACACCTTC.

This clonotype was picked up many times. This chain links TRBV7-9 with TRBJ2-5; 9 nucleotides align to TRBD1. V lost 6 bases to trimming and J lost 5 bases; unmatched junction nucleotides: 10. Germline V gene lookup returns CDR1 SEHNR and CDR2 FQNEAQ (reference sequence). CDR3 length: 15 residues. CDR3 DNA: TGTGCCAGCAGACCTGGACAGGGGTGGAAGGAGACCCAGTACTTC. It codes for CASRPGQGWKETQYF.

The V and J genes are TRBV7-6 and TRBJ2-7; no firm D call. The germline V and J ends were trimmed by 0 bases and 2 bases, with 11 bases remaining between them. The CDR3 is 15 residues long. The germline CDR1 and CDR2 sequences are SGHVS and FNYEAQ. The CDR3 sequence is CASSLARRPPYEQYF. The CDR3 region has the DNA TGTGCCAGCAGCTTAGCGAGACGGCCTCCCTACGAGCAGTACTTC.

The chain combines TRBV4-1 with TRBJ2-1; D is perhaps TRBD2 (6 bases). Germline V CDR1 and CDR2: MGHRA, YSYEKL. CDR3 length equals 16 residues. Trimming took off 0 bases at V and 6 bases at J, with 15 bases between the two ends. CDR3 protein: CASSQDLGTGRNEQFF. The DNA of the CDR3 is TGCGCCAGCAGCCAAGATTTGGGGACTGGCCGCAATGAGCAGTTCTTC.

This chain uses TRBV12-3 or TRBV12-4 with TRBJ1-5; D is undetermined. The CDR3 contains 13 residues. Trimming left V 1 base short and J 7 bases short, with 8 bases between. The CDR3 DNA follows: TGTGCCAGCAGTTTAGAGGCGCAGCAGCCCCAGCATTTT. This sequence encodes CASSLEAQQPQHF.

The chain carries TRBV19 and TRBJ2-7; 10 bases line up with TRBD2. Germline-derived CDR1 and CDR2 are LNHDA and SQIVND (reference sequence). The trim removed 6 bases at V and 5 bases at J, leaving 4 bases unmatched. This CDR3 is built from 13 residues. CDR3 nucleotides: TGTGCCAGTAGCCTAGCGGGGGAAGACGAGCAGTACTTC. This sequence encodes CASSLAGEDEQYF.

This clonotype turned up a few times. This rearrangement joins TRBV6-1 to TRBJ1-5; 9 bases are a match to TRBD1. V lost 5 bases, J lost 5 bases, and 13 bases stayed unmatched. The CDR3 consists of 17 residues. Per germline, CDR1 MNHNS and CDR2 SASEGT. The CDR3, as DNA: TGTGCCAGCAGTTCTAGGGCCCAGGGACAGGGCGATCAGCCCCAGCATTTT. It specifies CASSSRAQGQGDQPQHF.

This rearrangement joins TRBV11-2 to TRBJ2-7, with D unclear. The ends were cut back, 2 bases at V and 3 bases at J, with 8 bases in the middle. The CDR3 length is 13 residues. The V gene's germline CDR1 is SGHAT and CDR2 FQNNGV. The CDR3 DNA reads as TGTGCCAGCAGCTTATCCCTAGGCTACGAGCAGTACGTC. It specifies CASSLSLGYEQYV.

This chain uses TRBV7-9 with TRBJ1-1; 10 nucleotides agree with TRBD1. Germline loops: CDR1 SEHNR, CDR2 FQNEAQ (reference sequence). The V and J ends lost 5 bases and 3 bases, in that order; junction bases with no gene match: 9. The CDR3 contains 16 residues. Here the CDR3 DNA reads TGTGCCAGCAGCGGAACGACAGGGGGCCAGGACACTGAAGCTTTCTTT. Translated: CASSGTTGGQDTEAFF.

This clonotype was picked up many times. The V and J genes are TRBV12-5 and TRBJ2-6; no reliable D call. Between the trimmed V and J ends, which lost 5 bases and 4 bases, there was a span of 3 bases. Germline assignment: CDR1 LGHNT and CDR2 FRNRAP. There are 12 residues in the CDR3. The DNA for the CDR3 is TGTGCTAGTGGTCCCGGGGCCAACGTCCTGACTTTC. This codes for CASGPGANVLTF. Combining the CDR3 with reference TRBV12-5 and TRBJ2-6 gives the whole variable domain DARVTQTPRHKVTEMGQEVTMRCQPILGHNTVFWYRQTMMQGLELLAYFRNRAPLDDSGMPKDRFSAEMPDATLATLKIQPSEPRDSAVYFCASGPGANVLTFGAGSRLTVL.

CDR3 amino acids: CASSYRAGSYEQYF. The CDR3 bases are TGTGCCAGCAGTTACCGGGCAGGCTCCTACGAGCAGTACTTC. V gene TRBV6-5 combines with J gene TRBJ2-7; no firm D call. Trimming took off 2 bases at V and 0 bases at J, with 8 bases between the two ends. CDR1 MNHEY and CDR2 SVGAGI come from the germline V gene. There are 14 residues in the CDR3.

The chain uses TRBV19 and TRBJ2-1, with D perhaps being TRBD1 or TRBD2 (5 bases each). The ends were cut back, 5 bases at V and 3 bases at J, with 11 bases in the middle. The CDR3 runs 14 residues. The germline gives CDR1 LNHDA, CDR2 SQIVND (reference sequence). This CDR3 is CASSQGTFYNEQFF. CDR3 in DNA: TGTGCCAGTAGTCAAGGGACCTTCTACAATGAGCAGTTCTTC.

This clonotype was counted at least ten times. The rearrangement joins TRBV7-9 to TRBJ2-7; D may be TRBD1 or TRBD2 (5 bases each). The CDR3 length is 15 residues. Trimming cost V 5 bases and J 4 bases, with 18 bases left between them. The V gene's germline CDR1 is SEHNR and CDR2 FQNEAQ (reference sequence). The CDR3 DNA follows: TGTGCCAGCAGCCCGCTATTGGGGGTGCGGTACGAGCAGTACTTC. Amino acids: CASSPLLGVRYEQYF. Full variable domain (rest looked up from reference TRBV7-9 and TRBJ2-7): DTGVSQNPRHKITKRGQNVTFRCDPISEHNRLYWYRQTLGQGPEFLTYFQNEAQLEKSRLLSDRFSAERPKGSFSTLEIQRTEQGDSAMYLCASSPLLGVRYEQYFGPGTRLTVT.

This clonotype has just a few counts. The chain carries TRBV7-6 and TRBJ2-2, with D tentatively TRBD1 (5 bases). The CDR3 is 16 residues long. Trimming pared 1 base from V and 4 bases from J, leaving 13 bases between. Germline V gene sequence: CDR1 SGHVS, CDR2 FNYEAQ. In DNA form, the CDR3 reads TGTGCCAGCAGCTTAGGATTGGAAGGGGCCACCGGGGAGCTGTTTTTT. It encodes CASSLGLEGATGELFF.

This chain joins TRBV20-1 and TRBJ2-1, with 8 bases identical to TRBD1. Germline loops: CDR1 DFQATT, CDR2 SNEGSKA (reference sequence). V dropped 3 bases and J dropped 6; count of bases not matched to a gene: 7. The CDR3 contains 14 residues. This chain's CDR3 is CSARGTGSLNEQFF. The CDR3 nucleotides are TGCAGTGCTAGGGGGACAGGCTCTCTCAATGAGCAGTTCTTC.

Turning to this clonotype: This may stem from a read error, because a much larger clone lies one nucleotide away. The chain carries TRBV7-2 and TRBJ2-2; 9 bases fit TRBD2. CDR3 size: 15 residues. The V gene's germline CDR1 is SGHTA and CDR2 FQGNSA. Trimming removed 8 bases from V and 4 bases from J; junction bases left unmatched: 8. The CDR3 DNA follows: TGTGCCAGCCTTACTAGCGGGCCTTTCACCGGGGAGCTGTTTTTT. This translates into CASLTSGPFTGELFF.